These T cell receptor beta chains were read from a single sample in a study of control samples from healthy donors and cancer patients. This table comes from immunoSEQ multiplex PCR, and its TCRdb copy is limited to in-frame clones, with some not included. The profile covers some 150,000 clones, with about nine tenths appearing a single time and less than 1.6% taken by the ten largest. The sample was blood. The receptors stem from a woman aged 25 to 39 in good health. The CDR3 runs from the conserved cysteine through the conserved F or W. The order of the fields is D gene, J gene, V gene, clone size, CDR3 DNA, CDR3 protein. D genes are given only for firm matches. A row's size may be missing; if present it is once, few, many or a size class.

NA	TRBJ2-7	TRBV11-3	NA	TGTGCCAGCAGCTCACAGGGTCTCGAGCAGTACTTC	CASSSQGLEQYF
NA	TRBJ1-2	TRBV6-5	few	TGTGCCAGCAGTTACTCCCCGGGGGGAGGTGGCTACACCTTC	CASSYSPGGGGYTF
NA	TRBJ2-7	TRBV19	NA	TGTGCCAGTAGTAGGACGGTCTCCTACGAGCAGTACTTC	CASSRTVSYEQYF
TRBD1	TRBJ2-7	TRBV4-3	once	TGCGCCAGCAGCCAAGGGTGGGACAGGGGCTACGAGCAGTACTTC	CASSQGWDRGYEQYF
TRBD1	TRBJ1-2	TRBV19	once	TGTGCCAGTATCGGGACAGCCCCCTATGGCTACACCTTC	CASIGTAPYGYTF
TRBD1	TRBJ1-1	TRBV12-3/TRBV12-4	NA	TGTGCCAGCAGACACCGGGACAGGGAAGCTTTCTTT	CASRHRDREAFF
NA	TRBJ2-3	TRBV6-4	NA	TGTGCCAGCAGTGAAGGTGAAGGGACAGATACGCAGTATTTT	CASSEGEGTDTQYF
NA	TRBJ2-7	TRBV7-8	NA	TGTGCCAGCAGCCGCCAGGTCTCCTACGAGCAGTACTTC	CASSRQVSYEQYF
NA	TRBJ1-1	TRBV18	NA	TGTGCCAGCTCACCACCAGGGGTGAACACTGAAGCTTTCTTT	CASSPPGVNTEAFF
TRBD1	TRBJ2-3	TRBV6-2/TRBV6-3	once	TGTGCCAGCAGTTACGGGGGACAGGGCGCAGATACGCAGTATTTT	CASSYGGQGADTQYF
TRBD1	TRBJ2-3	TRBV24-1	NA	TGTGCCACCAGGCAGGGGGCAGATACGCAGTATTTT	CATRQGADTQYF
TRBD2	TRBJ2-5	TRBV4-3	NA	TGCGCCAGCAGCCAAGGGCGGGAGGGCGGGGAGACCCAGTACTTC	CASSQGREGGETQYF
NA	TRBJ1-3	TRBV6-1	NA	TGTGCCAGCAGTGAAGCCTCTGGAAACACCATATATTTT	CASSEASGNTIYF
NA	TRBJ2-7	TRBV6-1	NA	TGTGCCAGCAGTGAAGCCAGGGGTCGCGAGCAGTACTTC	CASSEARGREQYF
TRBD1	TRBJ2-3	TRBV4-2	NA	TGTGCCAGCAGCGACGGGACAGGGATCACAGATACGCAGTATTTT	CASSDGTGITDTQYF
NA	TRBJ1-2	TRBV7-2	NA	TGTGCCAGCAGCTTTGGGGGCTCTAACTATGGCTACACCTTC	CASSFGGSNYGYTF
NA	TRBJ2-6	TRBV3-1/TRBV3-2	once	TGTGCCAGCAGCCAAGGGTACTCTGGGGCCAACGTCCTGACTTTC	CASSQGYSGANVLTF